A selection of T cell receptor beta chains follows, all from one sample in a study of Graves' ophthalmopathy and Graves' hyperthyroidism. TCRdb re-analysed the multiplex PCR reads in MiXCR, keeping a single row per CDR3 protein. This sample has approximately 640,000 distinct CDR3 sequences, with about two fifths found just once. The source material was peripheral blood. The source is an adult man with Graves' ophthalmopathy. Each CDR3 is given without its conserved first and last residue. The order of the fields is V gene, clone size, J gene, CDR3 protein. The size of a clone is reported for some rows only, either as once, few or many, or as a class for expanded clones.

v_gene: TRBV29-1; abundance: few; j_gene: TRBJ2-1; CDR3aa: SVEDWRDEQF
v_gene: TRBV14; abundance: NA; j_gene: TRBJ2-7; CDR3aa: ASSQARGTSGI
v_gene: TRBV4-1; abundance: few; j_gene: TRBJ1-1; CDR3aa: ASSQDPSAGVRTEAF
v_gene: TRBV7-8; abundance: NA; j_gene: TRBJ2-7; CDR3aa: ASSLREVGSYEQY
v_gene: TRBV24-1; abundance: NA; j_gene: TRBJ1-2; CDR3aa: ASLDGNGYT
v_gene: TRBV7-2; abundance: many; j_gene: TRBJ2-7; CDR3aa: ASSGPQGQRTSYEQY
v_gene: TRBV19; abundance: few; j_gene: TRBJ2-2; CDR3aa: ASKGTSIGELF
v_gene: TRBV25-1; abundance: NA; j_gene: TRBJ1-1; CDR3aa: ASTVGQNTEAF
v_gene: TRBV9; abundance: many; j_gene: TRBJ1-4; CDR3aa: ASSARDKDREKLF
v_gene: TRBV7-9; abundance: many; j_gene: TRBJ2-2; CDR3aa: ASSSLDRGNTGELF
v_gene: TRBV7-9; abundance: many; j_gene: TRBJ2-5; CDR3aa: ASSSQGFGETQY
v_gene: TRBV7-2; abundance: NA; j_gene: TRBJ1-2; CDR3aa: ASSLGQADPRGYT
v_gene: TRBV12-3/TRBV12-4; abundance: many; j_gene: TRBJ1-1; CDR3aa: ASGFLTLGAF